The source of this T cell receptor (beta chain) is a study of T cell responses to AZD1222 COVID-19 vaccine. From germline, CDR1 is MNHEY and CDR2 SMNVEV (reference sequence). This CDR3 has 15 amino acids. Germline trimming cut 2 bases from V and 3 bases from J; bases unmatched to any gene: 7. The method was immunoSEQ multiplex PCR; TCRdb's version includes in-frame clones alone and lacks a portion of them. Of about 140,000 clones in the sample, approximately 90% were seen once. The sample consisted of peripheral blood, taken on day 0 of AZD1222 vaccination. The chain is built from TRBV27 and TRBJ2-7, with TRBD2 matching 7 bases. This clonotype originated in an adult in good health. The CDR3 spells CASSLKRDYHYEQYF. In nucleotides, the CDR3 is TGTGCCAGCAGTTTAAAAAGGGACTACCACTACGAGCAGTACTTC.